Sequencing of this T cell receptor (beta chain) was carried out in a study of T cell responses to AZD1222 COVID-19 vaccine. Across the whole study: Pooled samples include second doses given at about 4 or 12 weeks.

Here immunoSEQ multiplex PCR was the method, and the copy in TCRdb shows in-frame clones only, minus some. The table lists some 110,000 clones, roughly nine tenths of them singletons. A remark on this clone: What it recognizes is unknown.

Study observations and caveats: Increased Spike-specific TCR breadth and depth were observed after two AZD1222 doses. Across the whole spike, CD4 TCRs peaked at regions 160-218 and 743-854. Repertoire samples came only from after the peak T cell response.

The CDR3 has 15 residues. V shed 4 bases and J shed 4 bases, with 16 bases lying between them. Per the germline V gene, CDR1 is KGHSH and CDR2 is LQKENI. The V and J genes are TRBV18 and TRBJ1-1, with D possibly TRBD1 on 6 matching bases. The sample in question was peripheral blood, obtained on day 0 of AZD1222 vaccination. This clonotype was sampled from an adult in good health. CDR3 amino acids: CASSRGGESGTEAFF. CDR3 DNA sequence: TGTGCCAGCTCACGAGGGGGAGAGAGTGGCACTGAAGCTTTCTTT.